Listed below are T cell receptor beta chains from one sample, sequenced in a study of OX40 agonist ivuxolimab in advanced cancers. The protocol was immunoSEQ multiplex PCR, while the TCRdb copy is restricted to in-frame clones and leaves out a portion. The data show over 80,000 clones, with roughly nine tenths seen just once and around 5.9% held by the top ten. The starting material was CD4+ or CD8+ T cells sorted from blood, obtained in a trial of the OX40 agonist ivuxolimab. Source of these receptors: an adult with an advanced solid tumor such as melanoma, head and neck, liver or kidney cancer. The CDR3 runs from the conserved cysteine through the conserved F or W. The order of the fields is D gene, clone size, V gene, J gene, CDR3 DNA, CDR3 protein. A D gene is named only where the DNA matches it firmly. The size field is filled for only some rows; it gives once, few, many or a size class.

d_gene: .
abundance: .
v_gene: TRBV27
j_gene: TRBJ1-2
CDR3nt: TGTGCCAGCAGAGCCCGGGACTGGGGCTATGGCTACACCTTC
CDR3aa: CASRARDWGYGYTF

d_gene: .
abundance: once
v_gene: TRBV7-9
j_gene: TRBJ1-4
CDR3nt: TGTGCCAGCAGCTCCGGGACACGTGCAACTAATGAAAAACTGTTTTTT
CDR3aa: CASSSGTRATNEKLFF

d_gene: .
abundance: .
v_gene: TRBV20-1
j_gene: TRBJ1-1
CDR3nt: TGCAGTGCCTCCTCCGACCTTTTGGCTTTCTTT
CDR3aa: CSASSDLLAFF

d_gene: TRBD1
abundance: .
v_gene: TRBV2
j_gene: TRBJ1-2
CDR3nt: TGTGCCAGCAGTGACGGTGCAGGGGGCATAAGTGGCTACACCTTC
CDR3aa: CASSDGAGGISGYTF

d_gene: TRBD1
abundance: .
v_gene: TRBV18
j_gene: TRBJ1-4
CDR3nt: TGTGCCAGCTCACCGTCCCGGGACAGGGAGAGGGATGAAAAACTGTTTTTT
CDR3aa: CASSPSRDRERDEKLFF

d_gene: .
abundance: .
v_gene: TRBV5-1
j_gene: TRBJ2-2
CDR3nt: TGCGCCAGCAGCTTGGCTACGAACACCGGGGAGCTGTTTTTT
CDR3aa: CASSLATNTGELFF

d_gene: .
abundance: .
v_gene: TRBV7-2
j_gene: TRBJ2-1
CDR3nt: TGTGCCAGCAGCTTAGCGTATGGGGGCTGGGAGCAGTTCTTC
CDR3aa: CASSLAYGGWEQFF

d_gene: TRBD2
abundance: .
v_gene: TRBV14
j_gene: TRBJ2-1
CDR3nt: TGTGCCAGCAGCCAAGTGTTCGGGGGAGGGAATGAGCAGTTCTTC
CDR3aa: CASSQVFGGGNEQFF

d_gene: TRBD1
abundance: medium-sized
v_gene: TRBV29-1
j_gene: TRBJ1-5
CDR3nt: TGCAGCGTTAGGGGGCCAGGAAGCAATCAGCCCCAGCATTTT
CDR3aa: CSVRGPGSNQPQHF

d_gene: .
abundance: few
v_gene: TRBV5-1
j_gene: TRBJ1-4
CDR3nt: TGCGCCAGCAGCTTGGGGCAGGTTAATGAAAAACTGTTTTTT
CDR3aa: CASSLGQVNEKLFF

d_gene: TRBD2
abundance: .
v_gene: TRBV5-1
j_gene: TRBJ2-2
CDR3nt: TGCGCCAGCAGCTTTAGCGGGGGACATAACACCGGGGAGCTGTTTTTT
CDR3aa: CASSFSGGHNTGELFF

d_gene: .
abundance: .
v_gene: TRBV30
j_gene: TRBJ1-2
CDR3nt: TGTGCCTGGAGCTCAAGGGGATTCAACTATGGCTACACCTTC
CDR3aa: CAWSSRGFNYGYTF

d_gene: TRBD1
abundance: .
v_gene: TRBV7-2
j_gene: TRBJ1-1
CDR3nt: TGTGCCAGCAGCTTGGGGCCACAGGGGACCACTGAAGCTTTCTTT
CDR3aa: CASSLGPQGTTEAFF

d_gene: .
abundance: .
v_gene: TRBV27
j_gene: TRBJ2-6
CDR3nt: TGTGCCAGCAGTCTGCTTGGTCGGGAGGCCAACGTCCTGACTTTC
CDR3aa: CASSLLGREANVLTF

d_gene: .
abundance: .
v_gene: TRBV5-1
j_gene: TRBJ1-3
CDR3nt: TGCGCCAGCAGCCTCGGGGTGGGAAACACCATATATTTT
CDR3aa: CASSLGVGNTIYF

d_gene: .
abundance: .
v_gene: TRBV2
j_gene: TRBJ2-1
CDR3nt: TGTGCCAGCAGTACACTAGGTTCTCACAATGAGCAGTTCTTC
CDR3aa: CASSTLGSHNEQFF

d_gene: TRBD2
abundance: once
v_gene: TRBV10-3
j_gene: TRBJ2-1
CDR3nt: TGTGCCATCAGTGAGTCCCCATCTAGCGGCACCAAACTTGAGCAGTTCTTC
CDR3aa: CAISESPSSGTKLEQFF

d_gene: .
abundance: once
v_gene: TRBV19
j_gene: TRBJ2-1
CDR3nt: TGTGCCAGTAGTATCAACAGGGACAAGCCCAATGAGCAGTTCTTC
CDR3aa: CASSINRDKPNEQFF

d_gene: TRBD1
abundance: .
v_gene: TRBV18
j_gene: TRBJ1-4
CDR3nt: TGTGCCAGCTCGCGGACAGGGAATAATGAAAAACTGTTTTTT
CDR3aa: CASSRTGNNEKLFF

d_gene: .
abundance: .
v_gene: TRBV27
j_gene: TRBJ1-2
CDR3nt: TGTGCCAGCAGTTTTGTTCCCGGGAGCTATGGCTACACCTTC
CDR3aa: CASSFVPGSYGYTF

d_gene: .
abundance: .
v_gene: TRBV6-5
j_gene: TRBJ2-7
CDR3nt: TGTGCCAGCAGTGATCCGGGATCGTCCTACGAGCAGTACTTC
CDR3aa: CASSDPGSSYEQYF

d_gene: TRBD1
abundance: .
v_gene: TRBV27
j_gene: TRBJ2-1
CDR3nt: TGTGCCACCAAAGAGGGACAGTACGCCTACAATGAGCAGTTCTTC
CDR3aa: CATKEGQYAYNEQFF

d_gene: .
abundance: few
v_gene: TRBV30
j_gene: TRBJ2-5
CDR3nt: TGTGCCTGGAGGGGGCTCGGGGAGACCCAGTACTTC
CDR3aa: CAWRGLGETQYF

d_gene: .
abundance: .
v_gene: TRBV5-1
j_gene: TRBJ1-5
CDR3nt: TGCGCCAGCAGCTTAGACGGGCAGCCGCCCCAGCATTTT
CDR3aa: CASSLDGQPPQHF

d_gene: .
abundance: few
v_gene: TRBV9
j_gene: TRBJ2-1
CDR3nt: TGTGCCAGCAGCGAGGGTAGCCGCTACAATGAGCAGTTCTTC
CDR3aa: CASSEGSRYNEQFF

d_gene: .
abundance: .
v_gene: TRBV19
j_gene: TRBJ2-5
CDR3nt: TGTGCCAGTAGTATCCAAAGCCTTGAGGAGACCCAGTACTTC
CDR3aa: CASSIQSLEETQYF

d_gene: .
abundance: .
v_gene: TRBV18
j_gene: TRBJ2-7
CDR3nt: TGTGCCAGCTCACCGTCTGCAGGATCCTACGAGCAGTACTTC
CDR3aa: CASSPSAGSYEQYF

d_gene: .
abundance: .
v_gene: TRBV30
j_gene: TRBJ2-3
CDR3nt: TGTGCCTGGACAGGGTCTGGAGATACGCAGTATTTT
CDR3aa: CAWTGSGDTQYF

d_gene: .
abundance: .
v_gene: TRBV7-2
j_gene: TRBJ1-6
CDR3nt: TGTGCCAGCAGCTCGCAGACAGGCCTCTATAATTCACCCCTCCACTTT
CDR3aa: CASSSQTGLYNSPLHF

d_gene: TRBD1
abundance: once
v_gene: TRBV6-1
j_gene: TRBJ1-1
CDR3nt: TGTGCCAGCAGTGAACCCATATACCAGGGGGCTGAAGCTTTCTTT
CDR3aa: CASSEPIYQGAEAFF

d_gene: .
abundance: .
v_gene: TRBV13
j_gene: TRBJ1-2
CDR3nt: TGTGCCAGCAGCTTAGGGGCAGGGCTCTATGGCTACACCTTC
CDR3aa: CASSLGAGLYGYTF

d_gene: .
abundance: .
v_gene: TRBV5-1
j_gene: TRBJ1-2
CDR3nt: TGCGCCAGCAGCCGCGACCAGGGGATCGATGGCTACACCTTC
CDR3aa: CASSRDQGIDGYTF

d_gene: TRBD1
abundance: .
v_gene: TRBV9
j_gene: TRBJ1-4
CDR3nt: TGTGCCAGCAGCGCCCGACCGACAGGGGCCGGTGAAAAACTGTTTTTT
CDR3aa: CASSARPTGAGEKLFF

d_gene: TRBD1
abundance: few
v_gene: TRBV6-6
j_gene: TRBJ2-7
CDR3nt: TGTGCCAGCAGTTACGAGGGACAGTCCTACGAGCAGTACTTC
CDR3aa: CASSYEGQSYEQYF

d_gene: TRBD2
abundance: once
v_gene: TRBV6-5
j_gene: TRBJ2-5
CDR3nt: TGTGCCAGCAGCTCTCTAGCGGGAGGCGGGAAGACCCAGTACTTC
CDR3aa: CASSSLAGGGKTQYF

d_gene: TRBD1
abundance: once
v_gene: TRBV7-7
j_gene: TRBJ2-2
CDR3nt: TGTGCTAGCAGCTCGAGACAGGGGGTTCGGACCGGGGAGCTGTTTTTT
CDR3aa: CASSSRQGVRTGELFF

d_gene: .
abundance: .
v_gene: TRBV15
j_gene: TRBJ2-4
CDR3nt: TGTGCCACCAGCAGAGGGAGGGGTCAGGCCAAAAACATTCAGTACTTC
CDR3aa: CATSRGRGQAKNIQYF